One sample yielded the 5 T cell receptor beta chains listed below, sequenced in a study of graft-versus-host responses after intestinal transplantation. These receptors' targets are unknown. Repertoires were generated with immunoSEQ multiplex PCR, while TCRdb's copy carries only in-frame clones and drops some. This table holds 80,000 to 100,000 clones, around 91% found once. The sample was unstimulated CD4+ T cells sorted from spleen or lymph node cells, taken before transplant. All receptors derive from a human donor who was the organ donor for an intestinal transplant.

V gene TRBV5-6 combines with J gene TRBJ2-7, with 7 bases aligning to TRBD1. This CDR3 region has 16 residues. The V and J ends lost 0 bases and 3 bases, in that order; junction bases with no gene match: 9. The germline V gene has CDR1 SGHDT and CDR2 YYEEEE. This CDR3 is CASSLAGTELYYEQYF. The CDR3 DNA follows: TGTGCCAGCAGCTTGGCCGGGACAGAGTTATACTACGAGCAGTACTTC.

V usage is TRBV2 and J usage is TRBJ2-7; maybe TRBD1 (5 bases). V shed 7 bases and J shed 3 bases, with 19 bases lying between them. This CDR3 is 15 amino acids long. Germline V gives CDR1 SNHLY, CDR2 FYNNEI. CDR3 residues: CASIWRTTYYYEQYF. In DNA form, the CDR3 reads TGTGCCAGCATTTGGCGGACAACCTATTACTACGAGCAGTACTTC.

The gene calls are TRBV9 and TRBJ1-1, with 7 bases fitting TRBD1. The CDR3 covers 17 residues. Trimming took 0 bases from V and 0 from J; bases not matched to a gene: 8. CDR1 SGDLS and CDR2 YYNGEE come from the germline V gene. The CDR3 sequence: CASSVVDMGTVNTEAFF. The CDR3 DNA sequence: TGTGCCAGCAGCGTAGTAGATATGGGGACAGTGAACACTGAAGCTTTCTTT.

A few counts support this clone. The CDR3 bases are TGTGCCATCAGTGAGGGAGGGGCGAGGGACATTCAGTACTTC. It specifies CAISEGGARDIQYF. The chain is built from TRBV10-3 and TRBJ2-4; tentative D call: TRBD2 (6 bases). The V gene's germline CDR1 is ENHRY and CDR2 SYGVKD. The V and J ends lost 2 bases and 8 bases respectively, with 13 bases between them. The CDR3 runs 14 residues.

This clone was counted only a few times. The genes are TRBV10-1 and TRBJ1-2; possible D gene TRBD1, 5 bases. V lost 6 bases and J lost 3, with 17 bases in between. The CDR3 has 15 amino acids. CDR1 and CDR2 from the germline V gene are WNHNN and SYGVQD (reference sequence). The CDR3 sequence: CASRGGGAPDYGYTF. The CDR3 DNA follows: TGCGCCAGCAGGGGGGGTGGGGCCCCTGACTATGGCTACACCTTC.